A single sample is the source of the 5 T cell receptor beta chains below, sequenced in a study of control samples from healthy donors and cancer patients. Measured with immunoSEQ multiplex PCR; TCRdb has only the in-frame clones, and not every one. The sample contains about 160,000 clones, roughly 90% of which appear only once. The sequenced material came from blood. Receptors originate from a woman younger than 45 in good health.

The chain is built from TRBV30 and TRBJ2-7; the D is unclear. Germline CDR1 reads GTSNPN; CDR2 reads SVGIG (reference sequence). Trimming shortened V by 0 bases and J by 2 bases, and 11 bases separated the two germline ends. The CDR3 contains 14 residues. The CDR3: CAWSVHRAPYEQYF. CDR3 DNA sequence: TGTGCCTGGAGTGTACATAGAGCCCCCTACGAGCAGTACTTC.

J is TRBJ2-1 and V is TRBV27; perhaps TRBD1 as D (5 bases). CDR3 length: 15 amino acids. Per germline, CDR1 MNHEY and CDR2 SMNVEV (reference sequence). Trimming cost V 2 bases and J 6 bases, with 14 bases left between them. CDR3 residues: CASSLIRVQGNEQFF. DNA for the CDR3: TGTGCCAGCAGTTTAATCAGGGTTCAAGGCAATGAGCAGTTCTTC.

The chain recombines TRBV30 with TRBJ2-7; D is perhaps TRBD2 (6 bases). The CDR3 runs to 15 residues. With 3 bases removed from V and 1 base from J, the gap between germline ends came to 16 bases. From germline, CDR1 is GTSNPN and CDR2 SVGIG (reference sequence). The CDR3 is CAWSGGASGSYEQYF. DNA for the CDR3: TGTGCCTGGAGCGGAGGGGCTAGTGGATCCTACGAGCAGTACTTC.

V is TRBV10-3 and J is TRBJ2-7; D not certain. CDR3 length: 16 residues. Trimming removed 3 bases at V and 3 bases at J, with 18 bases between. In germline, CDR1 is ENHRY, CDR2 SYGVKD. Here the CDR3 reads CAISDAEKVVFYEQYF. In nucleotides, the CDR3 is TGTGCCATCAGTGACGCGGAGAAAGTCGTATTCTACGAGCAGTACTTC.

A single count supports this clone. This chain links TRBV9 with TRBJ2-5, with 10 bases identical to TRBD1. This CDR3 has 16 amino acids. Germline values: CDR1 SGDLS, CDR2 YYNGEE. The trim removed 2 bases at V and 5 bases at J, leaving 9 bases unmatched. The CDR3 coding sequence is TGTGCCAGCAGCGTCCGGGACAGGGGATGGTGGGAGACCCAGTACTTC. It encodes CASSVRDRGWWETQYF. The variable domain in full, with the rest retrieved from reference TRBV9 and TRBJ2-5, is DSGVTQTPKHLITATGQRVTLRCSPRSGDLSVYWYQQSLDQGLQFLIQYYNGEERAKGNILERFSAQQFPDLHSELNLSSLELGDSALYFCASSVRDRGWWETQYFGPGTRLLVL.